These T cell receptor beta chains were read from a single sample in a study of shared T cell receptors in the human thymus. Some clones are missing from TCRdb's copy, which holds only in-frame ones; the method was immunoSEQ multiplex PCR. This table holds roughly 660,000 clones, around nine tenths found once. These same data were also listed under a study on human thymus T cells.

The sequenced sample was thymocytes. These receptors originate from a boy younger than two with a congenital heart defect. CDR3s include the opening cysteine and the closing phenylalanine or tryptophan. A D gene is named only where the DNA matches it firmly. Size values are once, few and many counts, or a class for expanded clones, and some rows have none.

V	size	J	D	CDR3	DNA
TRBV19	-	TRBJ2-7	-	CASRAGNSYEQYF	TGTGCCAGTAGGGCCGGGAACTCCTACGAGCAGTACTTC
TRBV10-3	-	TRBJ1-2	-	CAISESEEGLRLGYTF	TGTGCCATCAGTGAGTCGGAGGAGGGCCTCCGACTGGGCTACACCTTC
TRBV20-1	-	TRBJ2-1	-	CSAKTPNEQFF	TGCAGTGCTAAGACACCTAATGAGCAGTTCTTC
TRBV4-1	-	TRBJ2-5	TRBD2	CASSPALVLAVNETQYF	TGCGCCAGCAGCCCCGCCTTGGTCCTAGCGGTGAACGAGACCCAGTACTTC
TRBV27	-	TRBJ2-3	TRBD2	CASSLLPSGRDTDTQYF	TGTGCCAGCAGTTTATTGCCTAGCGGGAGGGATACAGATACGCAGTATTTT
TRBV28	-	TRBJ2-2	TRBD1	CASTKDRGPGELFF	TGTGCCAGCACCAAGGACAGGGGGCCCGGGGAGCTGTTTTTT
TRBV9	-	TRBJ2-5	TRBD2	CASSVAGLADQETQYF	TGTGCCAGCAGCGTAGCCGGACTAGCGGATCAAGAGACCCAGTACTTC
TRBV25-1	-	TRBJ2-1	-	CASSERGRDTYNEQFF	TGTGCCAGCAGTGAAAGGGGGCGGGACACATACAATGAGCAGTTCTTC
TRBV4-3	few	TRBJ2-7	TRBD2	CASSQEGLAGVHEQYF	TGCGCCAGCAGCCAAGAAGGGCTAGCGGGAGTCCACGAGCAGTACTTC
TRBV6-5	-	TRBJ1-4	-	CASRLLDSTGEKLFF	TGTGCCAGCAGGCTCCTTGACAGTACGGGTGAAAAACTGTTTTTT